Below are 18 T cell receptor beta chains sequenced from a single sample in a study of T cells after yellow fever vaccination (dated by TCRdb to between 2018 and 2021). What the treatment or condition label conveys for this sample: live attenuated yellow fever vaccine strain. Receptors were amplified or captured by 5' RACE. TCRdb records Illumina NovaSeq 6000 as the sequencer. In TCRdb, the public reads were trimmed at Q25 with fastp and aligned with MiXCR, with productive beta chains retained. Rows merge per CDR3 protein into single entries with the most common DNA and genes. The sample table records about 320,000 distinct CDR3 sequences; approximately 4.3% of these occur just once. Less than 20% of the sample is in the top ten clones. The sequencing used PBMCs, collected 15 days after the yellow fever booster vaccination. The receptors originated from a man aged 18 to 30 who received the YFV17D yellow fever vaccine.

Only a few counts were recorded for this clonotype. The V gene is TRBV10-3, the J gene TRBJ1-4; no clear D. Trimming stripped 3 bases from V and 7 bases from J, with 9 bases between. Germline lookup yields CDR1 ENHRY and CDR2 SYGVKD. This CDR3 has 13 residues. The CDR3: CAISDLGREKLFF. In DNA, the CDR3 is TGTGCCATCAGTGATCTGGGCCGTGAAAAACTGTTTTTT.

In its sample, this clonotype was seen a few times. The chain carries TRBV5-1 and TRBJ2-6; the match to TRBD2 covers 9 bases. Germline V gene lookup returns CDR1 SGHRS and CDR2 YFSETQ. This CDR3 contains 20 residues. The V gene end was trimmed by 4 bases and the J gene end by 3 bases; junction bases not matched to a gene: 17. The CDR3 DNA reads TGCGCCAGCAGCCCCACGGAAGTGCGGGGGGGCCAAATTGGGGCCAACGTCCTGACTTTC. Encoded protein: CASSPTEVRGGQIGANVLTF.

This clonotype was recorded at least ten times. V and J are TRBV7-2 and TRBJ2-5; D call uncertain. The V gene's germline CDR1 is SGHTA and CDR2 FQGNSA. The ends were cut back, 5 bases at V and 5 bases at J, with 9 bases in the middle. The CDR3 is made up of 12 amino acids. The chain's CDR3 is CASSPRSETQYF. The DNA of the CDR3 is TGTGCCAGCAGCCCGCGGAGTGAGACCCAGTACTTC.

This clonotype has only a few counts. CDR3 in amino acids: CASSEGAYQPQHF. The CDR3 DNA is TGTGCCAGCAGTGAGGGGGCTTATCAGCCCCAGCATTTT. The chain combines TRBV2 with TRBJ1-5; possibly TRBD1 for D (6 bases). V gave up 3 bases and J gave up 5 bases, with 8 bases separating them. Germline V gives CDR1 SNHLY, CDR2 FYNNEI. The CDR3 has 13 residues.

This chain connects TRBV7-9 to TRBJ2-3; no reliable D call. CDR1 and CDR2 (germline): SEHNR, FQNEAQ (reference sequence). The V end was cut by 2 bases, the J end by 1 base, with 13 bases between. The CDR3 totals 16 residues. DNA for the CDR3: TGTGCCAGCAGCTTATTGGCCAGTTTTGGCACAGATACGCAGTATTTT. Encoded protein: CASSLLASFGTDTQYF.

This clonotype was recorded many times. The chain recombines TRBV5-1 with TRBJ2-2; maybe TRBD2 (5 bases). Looked up from germline, CDR1 is SGHRS and CDR2 is YFSETQ. Trimming took 0 bases from V and 4 from J, leaving 13 bases between them. The CDR3 runs to 16 residues. The CDR3 bases are TGCGCCAGCAGCTTGGCGGTGGATGGACTCACCGGGGAGCTGTTTTTT. Amino acid sequence: CASSLAVDGLTGELFF.

This chain connects TRBV19 to TRBJ1-1, with D perhaps matching TRBD1 (5 bases). V dropped 2 bases and J dropped 4 bases, with 11 bases sitting between them. This CDR3 is built from 14 residues. Looked up from germline, CDR1 is LNHDA and CDR2 is SQIVND (reference sequence). CDR3 sequence (DNA): TGTGCCAGTAGTATACTTGGGGGATCCACTGAAGCTTTCTTT. This translates into CASSILGGSTEAFF.

This clonotype has only a few counts. The chain recombines TRBV19 with TRBJ2-1; no firm D call. The CDR3 spans 15 residues. CDR1 is LNHDA and CDR2 is SQIVND in the germline V gene (reference sequence). Deletions cut 2 bases from V and 5 bases from J, with 13 bases between. CDR3 region: CASSIKPTEHNEQFF. CDR3 sequence (DNA): TGTGCCAGTAGTATAAAGCCGACTGAACACAATGAGCAGTTCTTC.

The V and J genes are TRBV5-1 and TRBJ2-3, with TRBD1 as a possible D gene (6 bases). This CDR3 comprises 15 residues. Looked up from germline, CDR1 is SGHRS and CDR2 is YFSETQ. V was pared by 4 bases and J by 0 bases, with 12 bases between. CDR3 DNA: TGCGCCAGCAGCGTGGGACACGGTAGCACAGATACGCAGTATTTT. This sequence encodes CASSVGHGSTDTQYF.

This clonotype appeared a few times. The chain combines TRBV7-9 with TRBJ2-4; D not resolved. CDR3 length: 11 residues. The germline gives CDR1 SEHNR, CDR2 FQNEAQ (reference sequence). Trimming shortened V by 5 bases and J by 7 bases, and 6 bases separated the two germline ends. In DNA, the CDR3 is TGTGCCAGCAGCGGCCAGAACATTCAGTACTTC. Its protein is CASSGQNIQYF.

V gene TRBV7-9 combines with J gene TRBJ2-1; TRBD1 aligns across 7 bases. The CDR3 extends over 12 amino acids. Germline V gives CDR1 SEHNR, CDR2 FQNEAQ (reference sequence). V shed 3 bases, J shed 14 bases, and the junction held 7 bases outside the gene matches. CDR3 amino acids: CASSFTGEREFF. The CDR3, as DNA: TGTGCCAGCAGCTTCACAGGGGAGAGGGAGTTCTTC.

This clonotype appeared a few times. The rearrangement uses TRBV7-3 and TRBJ1-5, with unresolved D. Germline V CDR1 and CDR2: SGHTA, FQGTGA. CDR3 length equals 13 residues. The V gene lost 5 bases and the J gene lost 5 bases, with 10 bases spanning the gap. The CDR3 loop reads CASSKDGDQPQHF. In DNA form, the CDR3 reads TGTGCCAGCAGCAAGGACGGTGATCAGCCCCAGCATTTT.

The chain combines TRBV5-5 with TRBJ2-1; TRBD2 matches at 10 bases. The CDR3 totals 16 residues. Germline-derived CDR1 and CDR2 are SGHKS and YYEKEE (reference sequence). J was trimmed by 10 bases and V by 4 bases; bases with no gene match: 14. CDR3: CASSQTLGLAADEQFF. The CDR3 region has the DNA TGTGCCAGCAGCCAAACGCTCGGACTAGCGGCGGACGAGCAGTTCTTC.

This clonotype showed up just a few times. The chain links TRBV19 to TRBJ1-5; 7 bases are a match to TRBD1. The CDR3 has 16 amino acids. The V segment lost 3 bases and the J segment 5 bases; nucleotides outside the gene matches: 10. Per germline, CDR1 LNHDA and CDR2 SQIVND (reference sequence). CDR3 protein: CASSILTGRWDQPQHF. DNA for the CDR3: TGTGCCAGTAGTATTCTGACAGGGCGGTGGGATCAGCCCCAGCATTTT.

This clonotype was counted only a few times. The chain couples TRBV28 to TRBJ2-7; maybe TRBD1 (6 bases). CDR3 length equals 13 residues. Looked up from germline, CDR1 is MDHEN and CDR2 is SYDVKM. Trimming stripped 7 bases from V and 2 bases from J, with 12 bases between. The CDR3 reads CASTTDRAYEQYF. CDR3 nucleotide sequence: TGTGCCAGCACAACGGACAGAGCCTACGAGCAGTACTTC.

This chain joins TRBV20-1 and TRBJ1-2, with 8 nucleotides matching TRBD1. The CDR3 is 15 amino acids. V lost 3 bases, J lost 4 bases, and 10 bases stayed unmatched. Germline V gives CDR1 DFQATT, CDR2 SNEGSKA (reference sequence). The CDR3 here is CSASLTGDEGYGYTF. For the CDR3, the DNA is TGCAGTGCTAGCCTGACAGGGGACGAAGGCTATGGCTACACCTTC.

This clonotype occurred many times. The DNA of the CDR3 is TGCGCCAGCAGCTTGGCGCGGGACAGGGTACCCGACTATGGCTACACCTTC. Translated: CASSLARDRVPDYGYTF. The chain joins TRBV5-1 to TRBJ1-2; 9 bases line up with TRBD1. The germline V gene has CDR1 SGHRS and CDR2 YFSETQ. V was pared by 0 bases and J by 3 bases, with 9 bases of the junction left unmatched. The length of the CDR3 is 17 residues.

This clonotype was observed a handful of times. CDR3 loop: CASSANPGGPDTGELFF. The CDR3 nucleotides read TGTGCCAGCAGCGCTAACCCGGGGGGGCCCGACACCGGGGAGCTGTTTTTT. The rearrangement links TRBV7-3 to TRBJ2-2, with 8 nucleotides matching TRBD2. The CDR3 has 17 amino acids. CDR1 is SGHTA and CDR2 is FQGTGA in the germline V gene. Trimming at V came to 5 bases and at J to 3 bases, leaving 11 bases not matched to a gene.